The 26 T cell receptor beta chains listed next were all sequenced from one sample in a study of blood T cell repertoires in COVID-19. Sequencing used immunoSEQ multiplex PCR; TCRdb keeps in-frame clones, though not all of them. The sample lists a few hundred thousand clones, roughly nine tenths occurring once. What was sequenced was PBMCs or T cells enriched from blood (not recorded which). These receptors all come from a woman in her 30s who had recovered from COVID-19.

The genes are TRBV7-9 and TRBJ1-1, with 7 bases aligning to TRBD1. In germline, CDR1 is SEHNR, CDR2 FQNEAQ (reference sequence). The V segment lost 4 bases and the J segment 9 bases; nucleotides outside the gene matches: 8. The CDR3 runs to 13 residues. As DNA, the CDR3 is TGTGCCAGCAGCTCAACAGGGGCCCCTAAAGCTTTCTTT. Residues: CASSSTGAPKAFF.

V gene TRBV28 combines with J gene TRBJ1-2, with no clear D. The germline V and J ends were trimmed by 3 bases and 0 bases, with 8 bases remaining between them. The CDR3 sequence is 14 residues long. CDR1 is MDHEN, CDR2 SYDVKM, per germline. As DNA, the CDR3 is TGTGCCAGCAGTTTCTCAGAAGCTAACTATGGCTACACCTTC. Translating gives CASSFSEANYGYTF.

The chain links TRBV9 to TRBJ2-7; D is possibly TRBD1 (6 bases). Trimming took off 1 base at V and 2 bases at J, with 13 bases between the two ends. Per germline, CDR1 SGDLS and CDR2 YYNGEE. This CDR3 has 15 residues. The CDR3 nucleotides are TGTGCCAGCAGCGTACAGGGCAGGGACACCTACGAGCAGTACTTC. Translating it yields CASSVQGRDTYEQYF.

The genes are TRBV5-1 and TRBJ1-1; weak D call: TRBD1 (6 bases). This CDR3 comprises 15 residues. Trimming took off 3 bases at V and 0 bases at J, with 12 bases between the two ends. The germline V gene encodes CDR1 SGHRS and CDR2 YFSETQ. The CDR3 spells CASSSRDTVNTEAFF. The CDR3 nucleotides read TGCGCCAGCAGCTCCCGGGACACGGTGAACACTGAAGCTTTCTTT. The entire variable domain, with the rest obtained from reference TRBV5-1 and TRBJ1-1, is as follows: KAGVTQTPRYLIKTRGQQVTLSCSPISGHRSVSWYQQTPGQGLQFLFEYFSETQRNKGNFPGRFSGRQFSNSRSEMNVSTLELGDSALYLCASSSRDTVNTEAFFGQGTRLTVV.

V gene TRBV5-4 combines with J gene TRBJ2-1; TRBD1 aligns across 7 bases. This CDR3 has 14 amino acids. CDR1 is SGHNT, CDR2 YYREEE, per germline (reference sequence). V trimming: 4 bases; J trimming: 1 base; junction bases outside the gene matches: 2. This chain's CDR3 is CASSDRDSYNEQFF. CDR3 coding DNA: TGTGCCAGCAGCGACAGGGATTCCTACAATGAGCAGTTCTTC.

The J gene is TRBJ1-2, the V gene TRBV7-9; D remains unclear. Germline CDR1 is SEHNR and CDR2 is FQNEAQ (reference sequence). This CDR3 is 17 amino acids long. Trimming removed 1 base at V and 2 bases at J, with 17 bases between. The CDR3 sequence: CASSLVVSPGTNYGYTF. The CDR3 DNA reads TGTGCCAGCAGCTTAGTCGTCTCTCCAGGAACCAACTATGGCTACACCTTC.

This clone was seen once. This chain joins TRBV9 and TRBJ1-1, with D possibly matching TRBD1 (5 bases). The V end lost 3 bases, the J end lost 5 bases, and 14 bases lay between the germline ends. This CDR3 is built from 14 residues. Germline V gene data show CDR1 as SGDLS and CDR2 as YYNGEE. The CDR3 DNA is TGTGCCAGCAGCGCCCCGGGCAGGGTAACTGAAGCTTTCTTT. Its protein product is CASSAPGRVTEAFF. Full variable domain (missing parts from reference TRBV9 and TRBJ1-1): DSGVTQTPKHLITATGQRVTLRCSPRSGDLSVYWYQQSLDQGLQFLIQYYNGEERAKGNILERFSAQQFPDLHSELNLSSLELGDSALYFCASSAPGRVTEAFFGQGTRLTVV.

This rearrangement joins TRBV9 to TRBJ2-1; D remains unclear. V shed 4 bases and J shed 8 bases, with 16 bases lying between them. Germline V gene data show CDR1 as SGDLS and CDR2 as YYNGEE. This CDR3 has 14 residues. CDR3 protein: CASSFGPPPDEQFF. The CDR3 nucleotides are TGTGCCAGCAGCTTTGGGCCCCCCCCCGATGAGCAGTTCTTC.

The chain employs TRBV12-3 or TRBV12-4 and TRBJ1-1, with unresolved D. V lost 2 bases to trimming and J lost 11 bases, with 9 bases between them. The CDR3 has 11 amino acids. CDR3 in amino acids: CASSLRQAAFF. Here the CDR3 DNA reads TGTGCCAGCAGTTTACGGCAAGCGGCTTTCTTT.

The chain couples TRBV18 to TRBJ2-2, with TRBD1 matching over 7 bases. The CDR3 totals 18 residues. The junction had 17 bases not matched to a gene; V was cut back by 6 bases and J by 4 bases. CDR1 and CDR2 from the germline V gene are KGHSH and LQKENI. The DNA of the CDR3 is TGTGCCAGCTCTTCGAAGGCTTGGAGACAGGGAGTCACCGGGGAGCTGTTTTTT. It yields the protein CASSSKAWRQGVTGELFF.

The V and J genes are TRBV6-5 and TRBJ2-7; the D gene is possibly TRBD1 (5 bases). This CDR3 comprises 14 residues. Germline V gene data show CDR1 as MNHEY and CDR2 as SVGAGI. V was trimmed by 7 bases and J by 4 bases, leaving 17 bases between them. CDR3 sequence (DNA): TGTGCCAGCACCTACCCCAGGGCACCTTACGAGCAGTACTTC. Its protein product is CASTYPRAPYEQYF.

The V gene is TRBV28, the J gene TRBJ2-7; the D is unclear. Germline CDR1 and CDR2: MDHEN and SYDVKM. The CDR3 contains 12 residues. V was trimmed by 3 bases and J by 1 base, leaving 4 bases between them. The CDR3 here is CASSFISYEQYF. In DNA form, the CDR3 reads TGTGCCAGCAGTTTCATTTCCTACGAGCAGTACTTC.

This clone was seen a single time. The rearrangement links TRBV7-9 to TRBJ2-5; D perhaps matches TRBD1 (6 bases). The CDR3 sequence is 16 residues long. With 7 bases removed from V and 0 bases from J, the gap between germline ends came to 18 bases. Germline V CDR1 and CDR2: SEHNR, FQNEAQ (reference sequence). Here the CDR3 reads CASTPGQQTYQETQYF. The CDR3 DNA reads as TGTGCCAGCACCCCGGGACAACAAACGTACCAAGAGACCCAGTACTTC.

The J gene is TRBJ1-3, the V gene TRBV28, with D unclear. This CDR3 contains 20 residues. Germline-derived CDR1 and CDR2 are MDHEN and SYDVKM. Trimming cost V 3 bases and J 0 bases, with 24 bases left between them. CDR3 in DNA: TGTGCCAGCAGTTTCCGGCTGGGCACTGGTATGTTACACTCTGGAAACACCATATATTTT. It codes for CASSFRLGTGMLHSGNTIYF.

The rearrangement joins TRBV4-1 to TRBJ2-3; 14 positions match TRBD2. The CDR3 is 19 amino acids. Germline CDR1 MGHRA, CDR2 YSYEKL. The J segment lost 2 bases and the V segment lost 1 base, leaving 8 bases of the junction unmatched. The CDR3 reads CASSQVPGTSGGSTDTQYF. In DNA form, the CDR3 reads TGCGCCAGCAGCCAAGTACCCGGGACTAGCGGGGGCTCCACAGATACGCAGTATTTT.

The chain carries TRBV2 and TRBJ2-2, with D possibly TRBD1 on 6 matching bases. This CDR3 has 13 amino acids. Germline CDR1 is SNHLY and CDR2 is FYNNEI. The V and J ends lost 8 bases and 5 bases respectively, with 12 bases between them. Here the CDR3 reads CASGPTGTGELFF. Here the CDR3 DNA reads TGTGCCAGCGGACCTACAGGGACCGGGGAGCTGTTTTTT.

The genes are TRBV10-3 and TRBJ1-3; D is ambiguous. This CDR3 comprises 11 residues. The germline V gene has CDR1 ENHRY and CDR2 SYGVKD. V gave up 7 bases and J gave up 4 bases, with 5 bases separating them. CDR3 sequence (DNA): TGTGCCATCACTGTAGGAAACACCATATATTTT. Translated: CAITVGNTIYF.

V usage is TRBV15 and J usage is TRBJ1-2; 8 nucleotides agree with TRBD1. V lost 1 base to trimming and J lost 5 bases; unmatched junction nucleotides: 6. CDR3 size: 15 residues. CDR1 and CDR2 from the germline V gene are LNHNV and YYDKDF (reference sequence). Here the CDR3 reads CATSRATGELYGYTF. The CDR3 region has the DNA TGTGCCACCAGCAGAGCGACAGGGGAGTTGTATGGCTACACCTTC.

The CDR3 region has the DNA TGTGCCAGCAGCTTAGGGGCGGGCACCGGGGAGCTGTTTTTT. This sequence encodes CASSLGAGTGELFF. This chain connects TRBV11-1 to TRBJ2-2; possible D gene TRBD2, 5 bases. The CDR3 loop spans 14 amino acids. In germline, CDR1 is SGHAT, CDR2 FQDESV (reference sequence). Deletions cut 1 base from V and 4 bases from J, with 7 bases between.

The DNA of the CDR3 is TGTGCCAGCAGCTTAGCAGAGGGCGGAGGGCACTCCTCTAACTATGGCTACACCTTC. Encoded protein: CASSLAEGGGHSSNYGYTF. The chain links TRBV11-2 to TRBJ1-2; D remains ambiguous. Trimming removed 1 base at V and 0 bases at J, with 21 bases between. Germline values: CDR1 SGHAT, CDR2 FQNNGV. The CDR3 sequence is 19 residues long.

As concerns this clone: Sequence at one end of the junction differs from germline and may be a read error. The V and J genes are TRBV2 and TRBJ2-3; TRBD2 aligns across 7 bases. This CDR3 is 17 amino acids long. CDR1 is SNHLY and CDR2 is FYNNEI in the germline V gene. DNA for the CDR3: TGTGCCAGCAGCGAAGGGGAGGGGACTATCCCTACAGATACGCAGTATTTT. Amino acids: CASSEGEGTIPTDTQYF. The complete variable domain, with remaining parts taken from reference TRBV2 and TRBJ2-3, reads EPEVTQTPSHQVTQMGQEVILRCVPISNHLYFYWYRQILGQKVEFLVSFYNNEISEKSEIFDDQFSVERPDGSNFTLKIRSTKLEDSAMYFCASSEGEGTIPTDTQYFGPGTRLTVL.

The chain recombines TRBV3-1 (or the pseudogene TRBV3-2) with TRBJ2-2, with TRBD2 identical over 12 bases. The CDR3 is 15 residues long. The junction had 2 bases not matched to a gene; V was cut back by 3 bases and J by 6 bases. Germline values: CDR1 LGHDT, CDR2 YNNKEL (reference sequence). In nucleotides, the CDR3 is TGTGCCAGCAGCCAGTGGACTAGCGGGGCCGGGGAGCTGTTTTTT. Encoded protein: CASSQWTSGAGELFF.

The chain couples TRBV9 to TRBJ1-1, with no clear D. CDR1 is SGDLS and CDR2 is YYNGEE in the germline V gene. The V gene lost 0 bases and the J gene lost 1 base, with 10 bases spanning the gap. The CDR3 totals 15 residues. The CDR3 nucleotides read TGTGCCAGCAGCGTAGGTAGTTTACCGAACACTGAAGCTTTCTTT. Protein: CASSVGSLPNTEAFF.

In this sample, this clone turned up a few times. This rearrangement joins TRBV2 to TRBJ2-5; TRBD1 matches at 10 bases. Trimming removed 8 bases from V and 1 base from J; junction bases left unmatched: 7. Germline V lookup: CDR1 SNHLY, CDR2 FYNNEI. The CDR3 spans 15 residues. The CDR3 coding sequence is TGTGCCAGCTCTCCGGGACAGGGGACCCAAGAGACCCAGTACTTC. Protein: CASSPGQGTQETQYF.

Of note for this clone: One end of the junction fails to match germline, which may point to a read error. The CDR3 is CASSQHLTGMNSALHF. CDR3 nucleotide sequence: TGCGCCAGCAGCCAACACCTAACAGGGATGAATTCAGCCCTCCACTTT. The chain couples TRBV4-3 to TRBJ1-6; perhaps TRBD1 as D (6 bases). The germline CDR1 and CDR2 sequences are LGHNA and YSLEER. The CDR3 totals 16 residues.

The rearrangement links TRBV28 to TRBJ1-3; TRBD1 might be the D (6 bases). Trimming took off 5 bases at V and 0 bases at J, with 14 bases between the two ends. The germline V gene encodes CDR1 MDHEN and CDR2 SYDVKM. The CDR3 has 16 residues. This CDR3 reads CASSQLVTGSGNTIYF. CDR3 in DNA: TGTGCCAGCAGTCAGCTGGTGACAGGCTCTGGAAACACCATATATTTT.